This T cell receptor beta chain was sequenced during a study of T cell repertoires in cytomegalovirus infection. Study findings and constraints: Totalled public TCR beta family frequency picked out people who carried CMV plus the relevant HLA.

CDR1 is MGHRA, CDR2 YSYEKL, per germline. Trimming stripped 1 base from V and 2 bases from J, with 9 bases between. CDR3 length: 15 residues. The table lists this clonotype with many counts. The antigen remains unidentified. Each CDR3 protein gets one entry after TCRdb re-called the reads with MiXCR. Of about a million distinct CDR3 sequences listed, around 32% were seen once; the top ten hold over 10%. The chain employs TRBV4-1 and TRBJ2-1; a weak D match, TRBD2 (5 bases). The TCR originated in a human donor in good health (CMV status not recorded). Some clones in this sample may be carry-over from other donors' samples. Specimen: cultured CD8+ T cells from PBMCs, collected from culture after CMV antigen stimulation. CDR3 in amino acids: CASSQGGSTYNEQFF. The CDR3, as DNA: TGCGCCAGCAGCCAAGGAGGGTCAACCTACAATGAGCAGTTCTTC.